This T cell receptor (beta chain) was profiled in a study of PD-1 blockade in classical Hodgkin lymphoma. Produced via immunoSEQ multiplex PCR; TCRdb's table is partial and in-frame only. This sample has roughly 140,000 clones, with just under 80% found just once. Following autologous stem cell transplantation, relapse occurred in every patient, and exposure to brentuximab vedotin varied. The V and J ends lost 2 bases and 7 bases respectively, with 14 bases between them. The CDR3 runs to 14 residues. Germline lookup yields CDR1 MNHEY and CDR2 SVGAGI. Sequencing used peripheral blood mononuclear cells (PBMCs), obtained before the second cycle of nivolumab. This TCR derives from a human donor with classical Hodgkin lymphoma. V usage is TRBV6-5 and J usage is TRBJ2-5; weak D call: TRBD2 (6 bases). This CDR3 is CASSYRRPGGTQYF. CDR3 in DNA: TGTGCCAGCAGTTACCGGCGGCCCGGGGGGACCCAGTACTTC.